The 31 T cell receptor beta chains listed next were all sequenced from one sample in a study of cytomegalovirus exposure and HLA in healthy donors. PCR used 60 Vbeta primers and 13 Jbeta primers. Method: immunoSEQ multiplex PCR; TCRdb's copy keeps in-frame clones and lacks some. The profile shows about 140,000 clones, 80% of them singletons. Source material: PBMCs. These receptors all come from a male donor in good health and CMV-seronegative.

The gene calls are TRBV6-5 and TRBJ1-1, with D uncertain. Germline CDR1 and CDR2: MNHEY and SVGAGI. This CDR3 comprises 12 residues. V gave up 2 bases and J gave up 3 bases, with 4 bases separating them. The CDR3 spells CASSYDYTEAFF. DNA for the CDR3: TGTGCCAGCAGTTACGACTACACTGAAGCTTTCTTT.

This clone was counted a single time. V gene TRBV4-1 combines with J gene TRBJ1-2; TRBD1 is a possible D gene (6 bases). V was trimmed by 4 bases and J by 14 bases, leaving 20 bases between them. This CDR3 has 13 residues. The V gene's germline CDR1 is MGHRA and CDR2 YSYEKL. This CDR3 is CASSLGGGAGTTF. CDR3 coding DNA: TGCGCCAGCAGCCTCGGGGGGGGCGCAGGGACGACCTTC.

This clone came up once. This chain links TRBV9 with TRBJ1-1; D remains unclear. This CDR3 has 11 amino acids. Looked up from germline, CDR1 is SGDLS and CDR2 is YYNGEE. V was trimmed by 6 bases and J by 10 bases, leaving 13 bases between them. CDR3 region: CASMSNRGAFF. CDR3 nucleotides: TGTGCCAGCATGAGCAACCGGGGAGCTTTCTTT.

This chain joins TRBV6-6 and TRBJ1-1, with D perhaps TRBD1 (5 bases). There are 14 residues in the CDR3. V was shortened by 3 bases and J by 4 bases, with 12 bases between the two germline ends. Germline V lookup: CDR1 MNHNY, CDR2 SVGAGI (reference sequence). Here the CDR3 DNA reads TGTGCCAGCAGTTATGGGGAGGGGACCACTGAAGCTTTCTTT. It is translated as CASSYGEGTTEAFF.

The genes are TRBV5-5 and TRBJ1-5; tentatively, D is TRBD1 (5 bases). CDR1 and CDR2 from the germline V gene are SGHKS and YYEKEE (reference sequence). V was clipped by 0 bases and J by 1 base, with 8 bases between them. This CDR3 has 15 amino acids. The CDR3 DNA is TGTGCCAGCAGCTTGGGGGGGGTAAGCAATCAGCCCCAGCATTTT. Translating it yields CASSLGGVSNQPQHF.

The chain joins TRBV9 to TRBJ2-7; 11 positions agree with TRBD2. The CDR3 loop spans 16 amino acids. Germline CDR1 and CDR2: SGDLS and YYNGEE. Losses at the gene ends were 0 bases for V and 1 base for J; bases not matched to a gene: 3. DNA for the CDR3: TGTGCCAGCAGCGTAGACGCTAGCGGGGGGTCCTACGAGCAGTACTTC. Protein product: CASSVDASGGSYEQYF. Full variable domain (rest looked up from reference TRBV9 and TRBJ2-7): DSGVTQTPKHLITATGQRVTLRCSPRSGDLSVYWYQQSLDQGLQFLIQYYNGEERAKGNILERFSAQQFPDLHSELNLSSLELGDSALYFCASSVDASGGSYEQYFGPGTRLTVT.

The chain combines TRBV27 with TRBJ2-3; 8 bases agree with TRBD1. CDR1 is MNHEY and CDR2 is SMNVEV in the germline V gene (reference sequence). This CDR3 contains 15 residues. J gave up 4 bases and V 7 bases, and 10 bases lay outside the gene matches. CDR3 loop: CASTPAGGFSDTQYF. The CDR3 DNA follows: TGTGCCAGCACTCCGGCAGGGGGCTTTTCAGATACGCAGTATTTT.

V and J are TRBV7-9 and TRBJ2-1, with D possibly being TRBD2 (5 bases). The CDR3 is 14 amino acids. The germline CDR1 and CDR2 sequences are SEHNR and FQNEAQ (reference sequence). Trimming removed 3 bases at V and 6 bases at J, with 12 bases between. The CDR3 nucleotides read TGTGCCAGCAGCTTTTTAACGGGGAGCAATGAGCAGTTCTTC. Protein: CASSFLTGSNEQFF.

The chain links TRBV15 to TRBJ1-2, with D possibly matching TRBD1 (5 bases). From germline, CDR1 is LNHNV and CDR2 YYDKDF (reference sequence). The CDR3 is 17 amino acids. The V end lost 0 bases, the J end lost 3 bases, and 17 bases lay between the germline ends. The DNA for the CDR3 is TGTGCCACCAGCAGAGATCGCTTCACAGGCGGAGACTATGGCTACACCTTC. Protein product: CATSRDRFTGGDYGYTF. Drawing the rest from reference TRBV15 and TRBJ1-2, the complete variable domain is DAMVIQNPRYQVTQFGKPVTLSCSQTLNHNVMYWYQQKSSQAPKLLFHYYDKDFNNEADTPDNFQSRRPNTSFCFLDIRSPGLGDTAMYLCATSRDRFTGGDYGYTFGSGTRLTVV.

In this sample, this clone turned up a few times. CDR3 sequence: CASSLTAGNTEAFF. The CDR3 nucleotides read TGTGCCAGCAGCTTAACTGCGGGGAACACTGAAGCTTTCTTT. The rearrangement joins TRBV7-3 to TRBJ1-1; unclear D gene. CDR1 is SGHTA and CDR2 is FQGTGA in the germline V gene. The CDR3 has 14 amino acids. Trimming shortened V by 0 bases and J by 1 base, and 6 bases separated the two germline ends.

This chain uses TRBV4-3 with TRBJ2-5, with D possibly matching TRBD2 (5 bases). Germline loops: CDR1 LGHNA, CDR2 YSLEER. Trimming shortened V by 4 bases and J by 0 bases, and 18 bases separated the two germline ends. The CDR3 extends over 17 amino acids. CDR3 DNA: TGCGCCAGCAGCCGCCTAACGGGATCTTCAAACCAAGAGACCCAGTACTTC. This sequence encodes CASSRLTGSSNQETQYF.

The chain carries TRBV29-1 and TRBJ1-2; 7 bases align to TRBD1. V lost 4 bases to trimming and J lost 8 bases; unmatched junction nucleotides: 7. This CDR3 is 12 amino acids long. CDR1 is SQVTM, CDR2 ANQGSEA, per germline. The CDR3 DNA reads as TGCAGCGTTGGGGTCAACAGGGGAGGCTACACCTTC. Its translation is CSVGVNRGGYTF.

The rearrangement links TRBV6-6 to TRBJ2-5; 10 bases line up with TRBD1. V lost 6 bases to trimming and J lost 3 bases; unmatched junction nucleotides: 10. The CDR3 is made up of 16 amino acids. Germline V lookup: CDR1 MNHNY, CDR2 SVGAGI (reference sequence). CDR3 amino acids: CASSRGDRGSEETQYF. The DNA of the CDR3 is TGTGCCAGCAGCCGGGGGGACAGGGGATCGGAAGAGACCCAGTACTTC.

The chain couples TRBV7-9 to TRBJ2-3; D not certain. Germline CDR1 reads SEHNR; CDR2 reads FQNEAQ (reference sequence). V was cut by 5 bases and J by 6 bases, with 18 bases left in between. The CDR3 consists of 15 residues. The CDR3 DNA follows: TGTGCCAGCAGCCCCAAAATAAGACTTGGGGATACGCAGTATTTT. This translates into CASSPKIRLGDTQYF.

The chain links TRBV6-1 to TRBJ2-3; 15 bases map to TRBD2. V shed 4 bases and J 2 bases; nucleotides not matched to a gene: 7. The germline V gene encodes CDR1 MNHNS and CDR2 SASEGT. The CDR3 contains 18 residues. The CDR3 DNA reads TGTGCCAGCAGTGGGCCCTGGACTAGCGGGGGGGACACAGATACGCAGTATTTT. Its translation is CASSGPWTSGGDTDTQYF.

This clone came up a few times. The chain joins TRBV4-3 to TRBJ2-1; tentatively, D is TRBD2 (6 bases). The CDR3 runs 16 residues. Germline loops: CDR1 LGHNA, CDR2 YSLEER. V shed 1 base and J shed 8 bases, with 18 bases lying between them. The CDR3: CASSQGGGATVDEQFF. CDR3 nucleotides: TGCGCCAGCAGCCAAGGTGGAGGGGCAACAGTCGATGAGCAGTTCTTC.

The chain recombines TRBV14 with TRBJ1-2; D call uncertain. The germline V gene encodes CDR1 SGHDN and CDR2 FVKESK. This CDR3 is built from 13 residues. Trimming cost V 4 bases and J 10 bases, with 16 bases left between them. The CDR3 DNA sequence: TGTGCCAGCAGCCGGGGAGGAAGTACCTCCTACACCTTC. Protein product: CASSRGGSTSYTF.

J is TRBJ1-2 and V is TRBV4-3; D is undetermined. V was pared by 4 bases and J by 4 bases, with 13 bases between. CDR3 length: 14 residues. CDR1 and CDR2 (germline): LGHNA, YSLEER. The CDR3 sequence: CASSPLSVGYGYTF. The DNA for the CDR3 is TGCGCCAGCAGCCCCCTTTCGGTTGGCTATGGCTACACCTTC.

This clone has just one count. The rearrangement uses TRBV11-2 and TRBJ2-1; TRBD1 matches at 8 bases. V trimming: 4 bases; J trimming: 3 bases; junction bases outside the gene matches: 11. Germline lookup yields CDR1 SGHAT and CDR2 FQNNGV. CDR3 size: 17 residues. This CDR3 reads CASSSASGTGLYNEQFF. The CDR3 nucleotides read TGTGCCAGCAGCTCAGCCTCCGGGACAGGACTCTACAATGAGCAGTTCTTC.

This clone was recorded only once. The gene calls are TRBV19 and TRBJ1-5; D might be TRBD1 (6 bases). Germline CDR1 and CDR2: LNHDA and SQIVND (reference sequence). The CDR3 has 15 amino acids. V lost 2 bases and J lost 3, with 11 bases in between. The CDR3 protein is CASSIPGAYNQPQHF. CDR3 nucleotide sequence: TGTGCCAGTAGTATACCAGGGGCTTACAATCAGCCCCAGCATTTT.

The CDR3 loop reads CASSEAWDRGYEQYF. In nucleotides, the CDR3 is TGTGCCAGCAGTGAAGCCTGGGACAGGGGCTACGAGCAGTACTTC. The V gene is TRBV6-1, the J gene TRBJ2-7, with 10 bases aligning to TRBD1. There are 15 residues in the CDR3. Germline trimming cut 0 bases from V and 3 bases from J; bases unmatched to any gene: 2. CDR1 MNHNS and CDR2 SASEGT come from the germline V gene.

The chain combines TRBV5-1 with TRBJ2-7; 7 nucleotides match TRBD1. The CDR3 contains 16 residues. In germline, CDR1 is SGHRS, CDR2 YFSETQ. V trimming: 4 bases; J trimming: 1 base; junction bases outside the gene matches: 11. The CDR3 nucleotides read TGCGCCAGCAGCGAACTGACAGGGCTGACTTCCTACGAGCAGTACTTC. Its protein product is CASSELTGLTSYEQYF. Full variable domain (missing parts from reference TRBV5-1 and TRBJ2-7): KAGVTQTPRYLIKTRGQQVTLSCSPISGHRSVSWYQQTPGQGLQFLFEYFSETQRNKGNFPGRFSGRQFSNSRSEMNVSTLELGDSALYLCASSELTGLTSYEQYFGPGTRLTVT.

This clone was seen only a few times. The V call is TRBV9, the J call TRBJ2-3; TRBD2 aligns across 10 bases. CDR1 is SGDLS and CDR2 is YYNGEE in the germline V gene. The CDR3 runs 16 residues. V shed 4 bases, J shed 1 base, and the junction held 6 bases outside the gene matches. CDR3 residues: CASSSSGTSGTDTQYF. In DNA form, the CDR3 reads TGTGCCAGCAGCTCGTCCGGGACTAGCGGCACAGATACGCAGTATTTT.

This clone showed up just once. Written as DNA, the CDR3 is TGTGCCAGCAGCTCTGACAGGGGGGCCCGAGATACGCAGTATTTT. Translating it yields CASSSDRGARDTQYF. The chain combines TRBV7-2 with TRBJ2-3; TRBD1 agrees at 9 bases. Unmatched junction bases numbered 7, after V lost 4 bases and J lost 5 bases. The CDR3 has 15 residues. CDR1 SGHTA and CDR2 FQGNSA come from the germline V gene.

Here the CDR3 reads CAWSWEGSYEQYF. The DNA of the CDR3 is TGTGCCTGGAGTTGGGAGGGCTCCTACGAGCAGTACTTC. The chain uses TRBV30 and TRBJ2-7; 7 nucleotides agree with TRBD2. Unmatched junction bases numbered 1, after V lost 2 bases and J lost 0 bases. CDR3 size: 13 residues. Germline CDR1 reads GTSNPN; CDR2 reads SVGIG (reference sequence).

CDR3 sequence reads: CASKGLGNPETQYF. The CDR3 region has the DNA TGTGCCAGTAAGGGACTGGGCAATCCAGAGACCCAGTACTTC. The genes are TRBV19 and TRBJ2-5; a weak D match, TRBD2 (6 bases). V was shortened by 7 bases and J by 4 bases, with 16 bases between the two germline ends. The CDR3 consists of 14 residues. Per the germline V gene, CDR1 is LNHDA and CDR2 is SQIVND (reference sequence). The whole variable domain, remainder taken from reference TRBV19 and TRBJ2-5, is DGGITQSPKYLFRKEGQNVTLSCEQNLNHDAMYWYRQDPGQGLRLIYYSQIVNDFQKGDIAEGYSVSREKKESFPLTVTSAQKNPTAFYLCASKGLGNPETQYFGPGTRLLVL.

This CDR3 reads CASSPRPLGGISYTF. The CDR3 DNA sequence: TGCGCCAGCAGCCCCAGGCCCCTCGGGGGAATCTCCTACACCTTC. The chain recombines TRBV5-1 with TRBJ1-2; TRBD1 might be the D (5 bases). This CDR3 region has 15 residues. Germline V gene lookup returns CDR1 SGHRS and CDR2 YFSETQ. V lost 4 bases and J 10 bases, leaving 23 bases between the germline ends.

V usage is TRBV6-4 and J usage is TRBJ1-2; no firm D call. The V gene lost 3 bases and the J gene lost 5 bases, with 10 bases spanning the gap. Germline CDR1 and CDR2: MRHNA and SNTAGT. CDR3 size: 13 residues. This CDR3 is CASSDSGSYGYTF. CDR3 nucleotide sequence: TGTGCCAGCAGTGATTCCGGGAGTTATGGCTACACCTTC.

V usage is TRBV7-3 and J usage is TRBJ2-3, with D possibly TRBD2 on 5 matching bases. V was cut by 2 bases and J by 3 bases, with 12 bases left in between. The CDR3 is made up of 15 amino acids. Germline CDR1 reads SGHTA; CDR2 reads FQGTGA. Here the CDR3 reads CASSLQAAVTDTQYF. The CDR3 region has the DNA TGTGCCAGCAGCTTACAAGCGGCGGTAACAGATACGCAGTATTTT.

The chain combines TRBV7-2 with TRBJ2-1; 12 bases line up with TRBD2. J gave up 4 bases and V 5 bases, and 3 bases lay outside the gene matches. Germline V gives CDR1 SGHTA, CDR2 FQGNSA. The CDR3 is 15 amino acids. The CDR3 DNA sequence: TGTGCCAGCAGCCGGACTAGCGGGGTATACAATGAGCAGTTCTTC. Its translation: CASSRTSGVYNEQFF. The whole variable domain, filled in from reference TRBV7-2 and TRBJ2-1, reads GAGVSQSPSNKVTEKGKDVELRCDPISGHTALYWYRQSLGQGLEFLIYFQGNSAPDKSGLPSDRFSAERTGGSVSTLTIQRTQQEDSAVYLCASSRTSGVYNEQFFGPGTRLTVL.

The chain carries TRBV4-2 and TRBJ2-2; 10 nucleotides match TRBD2. The CDR3 totals 18 residues. Germline assignment: CDR1 LGHNA and CDR2 YNFKEQ. Germline trimming cut 1 base from V and 5 bases from J; bases unmatched to any gene: 10. The CDR3 sequence is CASSQALSGGAVTGELFF. Here the CDR3 DNA reads TGTGCCAGCAGCCAAGCTCTCAGCGGGGGGGCGGTTACCGGGGAGCTGTTTTTT.